This T cell receptor beta chain was captured by sequencing in a study of CD8+ T cells in alopecia areata. Germline loops: CDR1 SGDLS, CDR2 YYNGEE. This CDR3 is built from 12 residues. V gave up 5 bases and J gave up 2 bases, with 5 bases separating them. It was from PBMCs that CD4+ and CD8+ T cells were sorted. Once RNA had been extracted, it was reverse transcribed into cDNA to act as the sequencing template. Libraries were prepared by immunoSEQ multiplex PCR; TCRdb keeps only in-frame clonotypes and omits some of them. The sample lists about 180,000 clones, about 72% occurring once. This clonotype was obtained from a human donor with alopecia areata. Sequencing was performed on CD8+ T cells sorted from blood, taken at week 0. V is TRBV9 and J is TRBJ2-1; D unclear. The CDR3 DNA reads TGTGCCAGCAGTCTAACCTACAATGAGCAGTTCTTC. Residues: CASSLTYNEQFF.